Listed here are 23 T cell receptor beta chains from one sample, sequenced in a study of human T cells and chemical hapten exposure. The time point: pre-sensitization, week 0. Treatment described: therapeutic diphenylcyclopropenone sensitization with weekly scalp DPC. MiXCR, run by TCRdb on the RACE reads, gives a single entry per CDR3 protein. The sample carries over 85,000 distinct CDR3 sequences, less than 14% recorded once. The starting material was whole blood, obtained in connection with sensitization to the hapten diphenylcyclopropenone (DPC). The source of these receptors is a woman aged 55-75 years with alopecia areata. Some clones in this sample may be carry-over from other donors' samples.

The sample holds many counts of this clonotype. This rearrangement joins TRBV5-1 to TRBJ1-1, with 8 bases lining up with TRBD1. Per germline, CDR1 SGHRS and CDR2 YFSETQ. V gave up 7 bases and J gave up 4 bases; unmatched junction bases: 12. The CDR3 consists of 15 residues. CDR3 sequence reads: CASDHSGGAGTEAFF. The CDR3 DNA reads TGCGCCAGCGACCATTCAGGGGGCGCGGGCACTGAAGCTTTCTTT.

This clonotype has only a few counts. The rearrangement joins TRBV7-2 to TRBJ2-7; 11 bases line up with TRBD2. The CDR3 is made up of 15 amino acids. Unmatched junction bases numbered 7, after V lost 1 base and J lost 8 bases. Germline lookup yields CDR1 SGHTA and CDR2 FQGNSA. CDR3 region: CASSLVVSGGEKQYF. The CDR3, as DNA: TGTGCCAGCAGCTTAGTGGTTAGCGGGGGGGAAAAGCAGTACTTC.

This clonotype came up once. The genes are TRBV5-1 and TRBJ2-3; the D is unclear. Germline CDR1 reads SGHRS; CDR2 reads YFSETQ. The CDR3 totals 16 residues. V lost 0 bases and J lost 2, with 13 bases in between. The CDR3 reads CASSLDLGGVTDTQYF. CDR3 coding DNA: TGCGCCAGCAGCTTGGACCTGGGCGGTGTCACAGATACGCAGTATTTT.

This clonotype was found many times. V is TRBV5-6 and J is TRBJ2-3, with 7 bases aligning to TRBD1. This CDR3 region has 14 residues. Per the germline V gene, CDR1 is SGHDT and CDR2 is YYEEEE. The junction had 8 bases not matched to a gene; V was cut back by 7 bases and J by 3 bases. The CDR3 sequence: CASCRAGGTDTQYF. Here the CDR3 DNA reads TGTGCCAGCTGCCGGGCAGGGGGTACAGATACGCAGTATTTT.

This clonotype was seen ten or more times. V gene TRBV24-1 combines with J gene TRBJ1-2, with D maybe TRBD1 (5 bases). Trimming pared 4 bases from V and 3 bases from J, leaving 14 bases between. CDR1 is KGHDR, CDR2 SFDVKD, per germline. This CDR3 has 15 residues. In DNA form, the CDR3 reads TGTGCCACCAGTGACACTACGGGGGTCGACTATGGCTACACCTTC. As protein: CATSDTTGVDYGYTF.

The chain combines TRBV6-5 with TRBJ1-6; D remains ambiguous. The CDR3 contains 13 residues. The V end was cut by 6 bases, the J end by 6 bases, with 9 bases between. Germline V gene sequence: CDR1 MNHEY, CDR2 SVGAGI. DNA for the CDR3: TGTGCCAGCAGGCAGGATTTTAATTCACCCCTCCACTTT. Amino acid sequence: CASRQDFNSPLHF.

As for this clonotype: An end of the junction differs from the germline gene, which may be a read error. The rearrangement links TRBV7-7 to TRBJ2-1, with D possibly called TRBD1 or TRBD2 (7 bases each). CDR3 length equals 13 residues. Germline V gene sequence: CDR1 SSHAT, CDR2 FNYEAQ (reference sequence). The CDR3 loop reads CASSVRGGDEQFF. The CDR3 DNA is TGTGCTAGCAGCGTCAGGGGGGGGGATGAGCAGTTCTTC.

This clonotype was seen many times. The genes are TRBV7-9 and TRBJ2-5; no clear D. The CDR3 covers 11 residues. In germline, CDR1 is SEHNR, CDR2 FQNEAQ (reference sequence). The V end was cut by 2 bases, the J end by 5 bases, with 3 bases between. DNA for the CDR3: TGTGCCAGCAGCTTATCCGAGACCCAGTACTTC. This encodes CASSLSETQYF.

This clonotype was seen at least ten times. The CDR3 DNA is TGTGCCATCAGTGAAAGGCTACAGGGACCCACTGAAGCTTTCTTT. Translating gives CAISERLQGPTEAFF. The rearrangement joins TRBV10-3 to TRBJ1-1, with D tentatively TRBD1 (6 bases). There are 15 residues in the CDR3. CDR1 and CDR2 from the germline V gene are ENHRY and SYGVKD. V was cut by 3 bases and J by 4 bases, with 15 bases left in between.

This clonotype has more than one count but fewer than ten. The chain carries TRBV7-9 and TRBJ2-5; TRBD2 matches 8 bases. Trimming took 1 base from V and 1 from J; bases not matched to a gene: 11. This CDR3 region has 18 residues. The V gene's germline CDR1 is SEHNR and CDR2 FQNEAQ (reference sequence). The CDR3 loop is CASSLGEYLTSAQETQYF. The CDR3 DNA is TGTGCCAGCAGCTTAGGCGAGTATTTGACTAGCGCCCAAGAGACCCAGTACTTC.

This rearrangement joins TRBV5-1 to TRBJ2-2, with TRBD1 matching 7 bases. Germline V gene data show CDR1 as SGHRS and CDR2 as YFSETQ. The trim removed 4 bases at V and 0 bases at J, leaving 3 bases unmatched. This CDR3 has 15 amino acids. The CDR3 here is CASSQGQPNTGELFF. The CDR3 nucleotides read TGCGCCAGCAGCCAGGGACAGCCGAACACCGGGGAGCTGTTTTTT.

This clonotype was picked up many times. This chain joins TRBV7-3 and TRBJ1-1; D is undetermined. Germline V gives CDR1 SGHTA, CDR2 FQGTGA. This CDR3 has 14 amino acids. V lost 5 bases to trimming and J lost 1 base, with 11 bases between them. Here the CDR3 DNA reads TGTGCCAGCAGCCGCGCCCCGGAGAACACTGAAGCTTTCTTT. Translation: CASSRAPENTEAFF.

This clonotype was recorded a few times. The chain couples TRBV12-3 or TRBV12-4 to TRBJ2-6; weak D call: TRBD1 (6 bases). This CDR3 comprises 19 residues. V lost 6 bases and J lost 0, with 21 bases in between. As DNA, the CDR3 is TGTGCCAGCAGCCCGGGATGGGGGCCCGATACCTCTGGGGCCAACGTCCTGACTTTC. Translation: CASSPGWGPDTSGANVLTF.

This clonotype was seen ten or more times. The chain recombines TRBV12-3 or TRBV12-4 with TRBJ1-5, with D unclear. This CDR3 contains 14 residues. Trimming stripped 6 bases from V and 2 bases from J, with 11 bases between. The CDR3 protein is CASSPAVGNQPQHF. The CDR3 nucleotides are TGTGCCAGCAGCCCCGCCGTTGGCAATCAGCCCCAGCATTTT.

In this sample, this clonotype turned up many times. The genes are TRBV13 and TRBJ2-1, with D perhaps matching TRBD2 (6 bases). Germline V lookup: CDR1 PRHDT, CDR2 FYEKMQ (reference sequence). The CDR3 is 13 amino acids. Trimming cost V 5 bases and J 2 bases, with 7 bases left between them. CDR3 region: CASSGGTYNEQFF. CDR3 sequence (DNA): TGTGCCAGCAGCGGGGGGACCTACAATGAGCAGTTCTTC.

This clonotype was observed many times. The rearrangement joins TRBV18 to TRBJ1-2; 7 nucleotides align to TRBD1. V trimming: 5 bases; J trimming: 4 bases; junction bases outside the gene matches: 4. The germline CDR1 and CDR2 sequences are KGHSH and LQKENI. The CDR3 contains 13 residues. Written as DNA, the CDR3 is TGTGCCAGCTCAGGAGACAGGGTCTATGGCTACACCTTC. Translation gives CASSGDRVYGYTF.

This clonotype was recorded many times. The V call is TRBV28, the J call TRBJ1-1; D gene unclear. The CDR3 spans 15 residues. Germline V gene lookup returns CDR1 MDHEN and CDR2 SYDVKM. V was trimmed by 6 bases and J by 5 bases, leaving 19 bases between them. CDR3 nucleotides: TGTGCCAGCAGAACTATGGCGGGTGAGAAAACTGAAGCTTTCTTT. As protein: CASRTMAGEKTEAFF.

This rearrangement joins TRBV5-4 to TRBJ1-2; D uncertain. Per the germline V gene, CDR1 is SGHNT and CDR2 is YYREEE (reference sequence). Between the trimmed V and J ends, which lost 4 bases and 2 bases, there was a span of 12 bases. The CDR3 length is 14 residues. The CDR3 sequence: CASSPNTVNYGYTF. CDR3 nucleotides: TGTGCCAGCAGCCCGAATACGGTCAACTATGGCTACACCTTC.

With regard to this clonotype: At one end, the junction sequence differs from germline, possibly due to a read error. The rearrangement uses TRBV7-7 and TRBJ1-3; D remains ambiguous. The CDR3 spans 13 residues. Germline V gene data show CDR1 as SSHAT and CDR2 as FNYEAQ (reference sequence). The CDR3 DNA is TGTGCTAGCAGCTTAGTTGTCGGACACACCATATATTTT. This translates into CASSLVVGHTIYF. Supplemented by reference TRBV7-7 and TRBJ1-3, the full variable domain reads GAGVSQSPRYKVTKRGQDVTLRCDPISSHATLYWYQQALGQGPEFLTYFNYEAQPDKSGLPSDRFSAERPEGSISTLTIQRTEQRDSAMYRCASSLVVGHTIYFGEGSWLTVV.

A few counts support this clonotype. The chain employs TRBV6-1 and TRBJ2-1, with 10 bases fitting TRBD1. The CDR3 length is 15 residues. Per germline, CDR1 MNHNS and CDR2 SASEGT. V trimming: 6 bases; J trimming: 7 bases; junction bases outside the gene matches: 9. The CDR3, as DNA: TGTGCCAGCAGCACCAGACAGGGGGCGCGAAATGAGCAGTTCTTC. As protein: CASSTRQGARNEQFF.

This clonotype was found many times. The V call is TRBV3-1, the J call TRBJ2-3; D might be TRBD2 (6 bases). Germline V gene sequence: CDR1 LGHDT, CDR2 YNNKEL (reference sequence). The V end was cut by 4 bases, the J end by 2 bases, with 10 bases between. CDR3 size: 14 residues. Written as DNA, the CDR3 is TGTGCCAGCAGCCGGGACTTGAACACAGATACGCAGTATTTT. Translated: CASSRDLNTDTQYF.

This clonotype was counted a few times. The chain uses TRBV20-1 and TRBJ1-2, with D possibly being TRBD1 (6 bases). Germline V lookup: CDR1 DFQATT, CDR2 SNEGSKA (reference sequence). V was trimmed by 6 bases and J by 8 bases, leaving 22 bases between them. The CDR3 is made up of 14 amino acids. The CDR3 loop reads CSAALGQLTLGYTF. CDR3 DNA: TGCAGTGCCGCCCTCGGACAGCTTACTCTAGGCTACACCTTC.

The J gene is TRBJ2-1, the V gene TRBV30, with D possibly being TRBD2 (6 bases). CDR3 size: 13 residues. V dropped 4 bases and J dropped 6 bases, with 13 bases sitting between them. Germline CDR1 GTSNPN, CDR2 SVGIG (reference sequence). DNA of the CDR3: TGTGCCTGGACTGATCTGGGGGGCAATGAGCAGTTCTTC. Translation: CAWTDLGGNEQFF.